This passage covers 26 T cell receptor beta chains from one sample sequenced in a study of blood T cells in healthy people across ages. A second roughly 6 to 12 cycle PCR used barcoded and J-beta primers. From the 5' RACE reads, TCRdb called clonotypes with MiXCR, one entry per CDR3 protein. The repertoire consists of over 950,000 distinct CDR3 sequences, with roughly 51% occurring once and the leading ten covering around 21%. Specimen: blood. Receptor source: a woman aged 60-75 years in good health.

V usage is TRBV6-5 and J usage is TRBJ2-7; 10 bases are shared with TRBD1. The length of the CDR3 is 17 residues. Per the germline V gene, CDR1 is MNHEY and CDR2 is SVGAGI. The V gene end was trimmed by 3 bases and the J gene end by 3 bases; junction bases not matched to a gene: 11. CDR3 sequence reads: CASSYGSGQGSIYEQYF. The CDR3 region has the DNA TGTGCCAGCAGTTATGGTTCGGGACAGGGGTCGATCTACGAGCAGTACTTC.

The rearrangement links TRBV11-3 to TRBJ2-1; no definite D call. Deletions cut 1 base from V and 7 bases from J, with 14 bases between. The CDR3 totals 15 residues. Germline V gives CDR1 SGHNT, CDR2 YENEEA. CDR3 loop: CASSLVATPSNEQFF. In nucleotides, the CDR3 is TGTGCCAGCAGCTTAGTGGCGACCCCCTCTAATGAGCAGTTCTTC. Supplemented by reference TRBV11-3 and TRBJ2-1, the full variable domain reads EAGVVQSPRYKIIEKKQPVAFWCNPISGHNTLYWYLQNLGQGPELLIRYENEEAVDDSQLPKDRFSAERLKGVDSTLKIQPAELGDSAVYLCASSLVATPSNEQFFGPGTRLTVL.

The chain is built from TRBV20-1 and TRBJ1-4; D is unclear. This CDR3 region has 14 residues. Germline V CDR1 and CDR2: DFQATT, SNEGSKA (reference sequence). Deletions cut 5 bases from V and 4 bases from J, with 14 bases between. CDR3 sequence: CSAEPGRYNEKLFF. CDR3 DNA: TGCAGTGCTGAACCCGGACGGTATAATGAAAAACTGTTTTTT.

The chain uses TRBV9 and TRBJ2-3, with TRBD2 matching 10 bases. V was pared by 4 bases and J by 4 bases, with 12 bases of the junction left unmatched. The CDR3 has 17 residues. CDR1 SGDLS and CDR2 YYNGEE come from the germline V gene. In nucleotides, the CDR3 is TGTGCCAGCAGCTACAAACGAGCGGGAGGGCGACCAGATACGCAGTATTTT. This encodes CASSYKRAGGRPDTQYF.

The genes are TRBV7-2 and TRBJ2-1, with unresolved D. Between the trimmed V and J ends, which lost 1 base and 8 bases, there was a span of 18 bases. The CDR3 is made up of 16 amino acids. Germline CDR1 is SGHTA and CDR2 is FQGNSA. This CDR3 reads CASSLGSPRRSDEQFF. DNA of the CDR3: TGTGCCAGCAGCTTAGGTTCACCCCGCAGGTCGGATGAGCAGTTCTTC.

This clonotype was recorded a few times. The chain uses TRBV20-1 and TRBJ2-3; D could derive from TRBD1 or TRBD2 (6 bases each). CDR1 is DFQATT and CDR2 is SNEGSKA in the germline V gene (reference sequence). Trimming took off 1 base at V and 0 bases at J, with 11 bases between the two ends. The CDR3 consists of 15 residues. This CDR3 reads CSARVGGSSTDTQYF. The CDR3 region has the DNA TGCAGTGCTAGAGTGGGGGGCTCCAGCACAGATACGCAGTATTTT.

Comment on this clonotype: Germline and junction disagree at one end, which may indicate a read error. The chain is built from TRBV2 and TRBJ1-4; 9 bases match TRBD1. Germline V gene lookup returns CDR1 SNHLY and CDR2 FYNNEI. The CDR3 is 15 residues long. The CDR3 DNA follows: TGTGCCAACAGTGAGGGGGACAGGGATAATGAAAAACTGTTTTTT. Translating gives CANSEGDRDNEKLFF.

The rearrangement links TRBV7-2 to TRBJ2-5; D is ambiguous. Germline V gene sequence: CDR1 SGHTA, CDR2 FQGNSA. The germline V and J ends were trimmed by 2 bases and 2 bases, with 12 bases remaining between them. This CDR3 region has 15 residues. The CDR3 DNA sequence: TGTGCCAGCAGCTTACCCCTTAGTGGGCAAGAGACCCAGTACTTC. Encoded protein: CASSLPLSGQETQYF.

The chain links TRBV4-1 to TRBJ2-5; 7 nucleotides agree with TRBD1. The DNA end is a closer match to TRBJ2-7, so the J assignment may be wrong. The CDR3 consists of 15 residues. Germline assignment: CDR1 MGHRA and CDR2 YSYEKL. This chain's CDR3 is CASSPVTGSLHEQYF. CDR3 nucleotide sequence: TGCGCCAGCAGCCCGGTGACAGGGTCTCTGCACGAGCAGTACTTC.

The chain recombines TRBV9 with TRBJ2-7, with 7 bases lining up with TRBD2. CDR1 is SGDLS, CDR2 YYNGEE, per germline. Trimming cost V 5 bases and J 7 bases; bases outside gene matches: 6. The length of the CDR3 is 12 residues. CDR3 DNA: TGTGCCAGCAGTGGGACTACGAATGAGCAGTACTTC. Protein: CASSGTTNEQYF.

The V and J genes are TRBV18 and TRBJ2-6, with D perhaps matching TRBD2 (5 bases). Germline CDR1 and CDR2: KGHSH and LQKENI. The V end was cut by 3 bases, the J end by 3 bases, with 12 bases between. The CDR3 covers 16 residues. The CDR3 coding sequence is TGTGCCAGCTCACCGAGGGAATTAGGTGGGGCCAACGTCCTGACTTTC. This translates into CASSPRELGGANVLTF.

In this sample, this clonotype turned up a few times. The genes are TRBV25-1 and TRBJ1-2, with TRBD1 identical over 7 bases. The CDR3 is made up of 17 amino acids. Trimming at V came to 0 bases and at J to 2 bases, leaving 9 bases not matched to a gene. Germline CDR1 is MGHDK and CDR2 is SYGVNS. This chain's CDR3 is CASSEYGSRGTNYGYTF. Written as DNA, the CDR3 is TGTGCCAGCAGTGAATACGGGAGCAGGGGGACGAACTATGGCTACACCTTC.

This clonotype has only a few counts. The V gene is TRBV4-1, the J gene TRBJ2-7; the D gene is possibly TRBD1 (5 bases). CDR1 is MGHRA, CDR2 YSYEKL, per germline. V was cut by 6 bases and J by 1 base, with 13 bases left in between. The CDR3 covers 14 residues. In DNA, the CDR3 is TGCGCCAGCAGGATACAGGTGTCGTCCTACGAGCAGTACTTC. The encoded protein is CASRIQVSSYEQYF.

The chain recombines TRBV6-6 with TRBJ2-5; 7 positions match TRBD1. Germline CDR1 and CDR2: MNHNY and SVGAGI (reference sequence). The junction had 8 bases not matched to a gene; V was cut back by 4 bases and J by 3 bases. CDR3 length equals 15 residues. CDR3 sequence: CASSSGTEVKETQYF. CDR3 nucleotides: TGTGCCAGCAGTTCCGGGACAGAGGTGAAAGAGACCCAGTACTTC.

J is TRBJ2-1 and V is TRBV4-1; D is perhaps TRBD2 (6 bases). Germline V gene lookup returns CDR1 MGHRA and CDR2 YSYEKL. V was clipped by 4 bases and J by 4 bases, with 14 bases between them. The CDR3 runs 15 residues. The CDR3 loop is CASSRSGGTYNEQFF. CDR3 DNA: TGCGCCAGCAGCCGCTCGGGCGGGACGTACAATGAGCAGTTCTTC.

This clonotype was counted between two and nine times. This chain joins TRBV28 and TRBJ2-1; D may match TRBD1 or TRBD2 (5 bases each). Trimming removed 4 bases from V and 5 bases from J, with 18 bases in between. Germline CDR1 reads MDHEN; CDR2 reads SYDVKM. CDR3 length: 16 amino acids. Here the CDR3 reads CASSSSTDRGHNEQFF. In nucleotides, the CDR3 is TGTGCCAGCAGTTCCTCCACGGACCGGGGACACAATGAGCAGTTCTTC.

The rearrangement links TRBV13 to TRBJ2-6, with 7 positions matching TRBD2. Trimming at V came to 5 bases and at J to 0 bases, leaving 10 bases not matched to a gene. The CDR3 is 18 amino acids. Germline V gene data show CDR1 as PRHDT and CDR2 as FYEKMQ (reference sequence). The CDR3 spells CASSLTTGRISGANVLTF. The CDR3 DNA sequence: TGTGCCAGCAGCCTAACCACCGGGAGGATCTCTGGGGCCAACGTCCTGACTTTC.

This clonotype showed up just once. The chain combines TRBV4-1 with TRBJ2-7, with TRBD1 matching 7 bases. Germline trimming cut 1 base from V and 1 base from J; bases unmatched to any gene: 10. The CDR3 is 17 residues long. CDR1 and CDR2 from the germline V gene are MGHRA and YSYEKL. CDR3 bases: TGCGCCAGCAGCCAAGTGGGGATGACAGGGTGTTCCTACGAGCAGTACTTC. As protein: CASSQVGMTGCSYEQYF.

This clonotype was recorded a few times. The chain joins TRBV7-9 to TRBJ2-7; no definite D call. V lost 2 bases and J 7 bases, leaving 15 bases between the germline ends. The CDR3 runs to 14 residues. Germline V lookup: CDR1 SEHNR, CDR2 FQNEAQ (reference sequence). The CDR3 DNA reads as TGTGCCAGCAGCTTAACGATTAGCTGGGGAGAGCAGTACTTC. It encodes CASSLTISWGEQYF.

This clonotype was detected only once. The chain employs TRBV28 and TRBJ2-4, with D possibly being TRBD2 (5 bases). Judging by the DNA end, TRBJ2-7 fits better; the J call may be wrong. The germline V gene has CDR1 MDHEN and CDR2 SYDVKM. The CDR3 contains 15 residues. DNA of the CDR3: TGTGCCAGCAGTTTATCCGGGGAACCCCCCTACGAGCAGTACTTC. It is translated as CASSLSGEPPYEQYF.

This chain connects TRBV12-3 or TRBV12-4 to TRBJ1-5; D is unclear. V was trimmed by 3 bases and J by 4 bases, leaving 7 bases between them. The CDR3 spans 13 residues. The CDR3 nucleotides are TGTGCCAGCAGTTTGACGGAAAATCAGCCCCAGCATTTT. Its translation is CASSLTENQPQHF.

This clonotype was picked up a small number of times. The chain links TRBV2 to TRBJ2-4; no definite D call. The V and J ends lost 8 bases and 5 bases respectively, with 10 bases between them. From germline, CDR1 is SNHLY and CDR2 FYNNEI. This CDR3 is built from 12 residues. The CDR3 region is CASHGQQNIQYF. The CDR3 nucleotides are TGTGCCAGCCATGGGCAGCAAAACATTCAGTACTTC.

This clonotype has more than one count but fewer than ten. The chain joins TRBV29-1 to TRBJ2-7; 10 nucleotides agree with TRBD1. Trimming took 6 bases from V and 4 from J; bases not matched to a gene: 18. The CDR3 sequence is 17 residues long. Germline CDR1 is SQVTM and CDR2 is ANQGSEA. CDR3 region: CSVAGDRGVGRTYEQYF. Here the CDR3 DNA reads TGCAGCGTGGCCGGGGACAGGGGTGTAGGGAGGACTTACGAGCAGTACTTC.

Only a few counts were recorded for this clonotype. The genes are TRBV27 and TRBJ2-7; 11 bases fit TRBD2. The CDR3 runs to 13 residues. Per the germline V gene, CDR1 is MNHEY and CDR2 is SMNVEV (reference sequence). Trimming took 6 bases from V and 9 from J; bases not matched to a gene: 7. The CDR3 loop is CASRLAGGPGQYF. DNA of the CDR3: TGTGCCAGCAGATTAGCGGGAGGGCCGGGGCAGTACTTC.

The gene calls are TRBV4-1 and TRBJ2-7, with a weak D call TRBD2 (5 bases). Germline assignment: CDR1 MGHRA and CDR2 YSYEKL. The CDR3 has 15 residues. The V gene lost 3 bases and the J gene lost 2 bases, with 14 bases spanning the gap. CDR3 loop: CASSHYGLNAYEQYF. The CDR3 DNA is TGCGCCAGCAGCCACTACGGACTTAACGCCTACGAGCAGTACTTC.

This chain uses TRBV10-3 with TRBJ2-5, with a possible D match to TRBD1 (5 bases). The closer fit of TRBJ2-7 to the DNA end suggests the J call may be wrong. The CDR3 totals 14 residues. From germline, CDR1 is ENHRY and CDR2 SYGVKD. CDR3 residues: CAISGTHRTYEQYF. CDR3 DNA: TGTGCCATCAGTGGGACACATCGAACCTACGAGCAGTACTTC.